These 18 T cell receptor beta chains came from one sample sequenced in a study of cytomegalovirus exposure and HLA in healthy donors. Repertoires were generated with immunoSEQ multiplex PCR, while TCRdb's copy carries only in-frame clones and drops some. This table has over 200,000 clones, roughly 90% appearing once. Sequencing input: PBMCs. The receptors originated from a young woman in good health and CMV-seronegative.

The V gene is TRBV7-6, the J gene TRBJ2-2, with D maybe TRBD1 (6 bases). Trimming left V 6 bases short and J 7 bases short, with 18 bases between. Germline V gene sequence: CDR1 SGHVS, CDR2 FNYEAQ. The CDR3 length is 15 residues. In DNA, the CDR3 is TGTGCCAGCAGTCAAGAAGGGGGAAGAGGCGGGGAGCTGTTTTTT. Translated: CASSQEGGRGGELFF.

This clone was picked up a small number of times. The chain uses TRBV28 and TRBJ1-5, with D possibly matching TRBD1 (6 bases). V shed 4 bases and J shed 8 bases, with 21 bases lying between them. Germline V gives CDR1 MDHEN, CDR2 SYDVKM. The CDR3 has 16 residues. This CDR3 reads CASSSDRTSIREPQHF. The CDR3, as DNA: TGTGCCAGCAGTTCCGACAGGACTTCTATTAGGGAGCCCCAGCATTTT.

In this sample, this clone turned up once. CDR3 sequence (DNA): TGTGCCAGTAGTACTCAGGGGGAGATTCAGCCCCAGCATTTT. This codes for CASSTQGEIQPQHF. The V and J genes are TRBV19 and TRBJ1-5; 7 positions match TRBD1. J was trimmed by 6 bases and V by 4 bases; bases with no gene match: 6. The CDR3 contains 14 residues. Germline V CDR1 and CDR2: LNHDA, SQIVND (reference sequence).

The chain recombines TRBV5-6 with TRBJ1-1, with D hard to call. The CDR3 has 15 residues. CDR1 and CDR2 (germline): SGHDT, YYEEEE. V lost 1 base, J lost 5 bases, and 15 bases lay in between. Here the CDR3 reads CASSLRVRRETEAFF. The CDR3 nucleotides read TGTGCCAGCAGCTTGCGTGTCCGGAGGGAGACTGAAGCTTTCTTT.

V gene TRBV7-6 combines with J gene TRBJ1-6; 7 nucleotides align to TRBD1. Per the germline V gene, CDR1 is SGHVS and CDR2 is FNYEAQ. The CDR3 extends over 14 amino acids. Trimming cost V 0 bases and J 7 bases; bases outside gene matches: 0. CDR3 nucleotide sequence: TGTGCCAGCAGCTTAGCACAGGGGAATTCACCCCTCCACTTT. This gives the protein CASSLAQGNSPLHF.

This rearrangement joins TRBV7-9 to TRBJ1-6; 8 bases are a match to TRBD1. Germline CDR1 is SEHNR and CDR2 is FQNEAQ (reference sequence). V trimming: 0 bases; J trimming: 9 bases; junction bases outside the gene matches: 4. There are 15 residues in the CDR3. CDR3 amino acids: CASSLADRESSPLHF. The CDR3 nucleotides read TGTGCCAGCAGCTTAGCGGACAGGGAAAGTTCACCCCTCCACTTT.

This chain connects TRBV7-9 to TRBJ2-7; possibly TRBD2 for D (5 bases). Trimming removed 1 base from V and 3 bases from J, with 10 bases in between. The CDR3 spans 14 residues. Germline V lookup: CDR1 SEHNR, CDR2 FQNEAQ (reference sequence). CDR3 in DNA: TGTGCCAGCAGCTTAGTAGACGGACTCTACGAGCAGTACTTC. The encoded protein is CASSLVDGLYEQYF.

CDR3 in DNA: TGTGCCAGCAACCCTAGACGGAGTTCTAATGAAAAACTGTTTTTT. Translated: CASNPRRSSNEKLFF. This chain uses TRBV11-2 with TRBJ1-4; D unclear. Germline V gene data show CDR1 as SGHAT and CDR2 as FQNNGV. V shed 7 bases and J shed 3 bases, with 15 bases lying between them. This CDR3 region has 15 residues.

The chain couples TRBV7-9 to TRBJ1-2; D gene ambiguous. CDR3 size: 14 residues. The V end was cut by 5 bases, the J end by 4 bases, with 14 bases between. CDR1 SEHNR and CDR2 FQNEAQ come from the germline V gene (reference sequence). The DNA of the CDR3 is TGTGCCAGCAGCCCCACAGATGCGGGCTATGGCTACACCTTC. This codes for CASSPTDAGYGYTF.

V usage is TRBV5-1 and J usage is TRBJ1-1; 9 nucleotides agree with TRBD1. V gave up 4 bases and J gave up 7 bases; unmatched junction bases: 11. The germline V gene has CDR1 SGHRS and CDR2 YFSETQ. The CDR3 spans 15 residues. The CDR3 DNA reads as TGCGCCAGCAGCGACCCGACAGGGGGTTACGGTGAAGCTTTCTTT. Its translation is CASSDPTGGYGEAFF.

This clone was observed a single time. The CDR3 loop reads CASSLGAQAERQFF. DNA of the CDR3: TGTGCCAGCAGCTTAGGAGCACAGGCCGAAAGGCAGTTCTTC. The chain joins TRBV7-7 to TRBJ2-1; a possible D gene is TRBD1 (5 bases). The V gene's germline CDR1 is SSHAT and CDR2 FNYEAQ (reference sequence). This CDR3 is built from 14 residues. Trimming took off 1 base at V and 12 bases at J, with 16 bases between the two ends.

The chain employs TRBV7-9 and TRBJ1-5; 10 nucleotides agree with TRBD1. The CDR3 sequence is 14 residues long. V was clipped by 5 bases and J by 5 bases; unmatched bases: 3. The germline V gene encodes CDR1 SEHNR and CDR2 FQNEAQ (reference sequence). CDR3 nucleotide sequence: TGTGCCAGCAGCCCCGGGACAGGGGATCAGCCCCAGCATTTT. Its protein product is CASSPGTGDQPQHF.

J is TRBJ1-5 and V is TRBV7-9; D is possibly TRBD1 (5 bases). With 2 bases removed from V and 5 bases from J, the gap between germline ends came to 16 bases. CDR3 length: 16 residues. The germline CDR1 and CDR2 sequences are SEHNR and FQNEAQ (reference sequence). The CDR3 DNA sequence: TGTGCCAGCAGCTTATGGGTTAAAGGGGTGGATCAGCCCCAGCATTTT. This gives the protein CASSLWVKGVDQPQHF.

V gene TRBV6-1 combines with J gene TRBJ1-2; a possible D gene is TRBD1 (6 bases). The length of the CDR3 is 14 residues. V was shortened by 7 bases and J by 2 bases, with 14 bases between the two germline ends. Germline loops: CDR1 MNHNS, CDR2 SASEGT. CDR3 bases: TGTGCCAGCACCCGACCTGGACAGAACTATGGCTACACCTTC. This encodes CASTRPGQNYGYTF.

V gene TRBV12-5 combines with J gene TRBJ2-1; 7 bases line up with TRBD2. Trimming removed 4 bases from V and 2 bases from J; junction bases left unmatched: 8. Per the germline V gene, CDR1 is LGHNT and CDR2 is FRNRAP. The CDR3 is made up of 16 amino acids. DNA for the CDR3: TGTGCTAGTGGTTACGTAGCGGGTCCACCCTACAATGAGCAGTTCTTC. The encoded protein is CASGYVAGPPYNEQFF.

The chain is built from TRBV9 and TRBJ2-5; 13 bases match TRBD2. This CDR3 contains 18 residues. The trim removed 5 bases at V and 1 base at J, leaving 11 bases unmatched. Germline-derived CDR1 and CDR2 are SGDLS and YYNGEE. Here the CDR3 DNA reads TGTGCCAGCAGTGACACCCGGACTAGCGGGGGAGGCCAAGAGACCCAGTACTTC. It is translated as CASSDTRTSGGGQETQYF.

CDR3 DNA: TGCGCCAGCAGCCCGCCGAGGACAGGGGACAATTCACCCCTCCACTTT. This gives the protein CASSPPRTGDNSPLHF. The chain joins TRBV5-1 to TRBJ1-6; 9 positions agree with TRBD1. Trimming at V came to 4 bases and at J to 7 bases, leaving 9 bases not matched to a gene. From germline, CDR1 is SGHRS and CDR2 YFSETQ. The CDR3 covers 16 residues.

The CDR3 nucleotides read TGTGCCAGCAGTTACGATGGAGGGGAGCCTGGCTACACCTTC. Translated, it gives CASSYDGGEPGYTF. This chain links TRBV6-5 with TRBJ1-2; TRBD1 might be the D (5 bases). Germline lookup yields CDR1 MNHEY and CDR2 SVGAGI. V shed 2 bases and J shed 7 bases, with 14 bases lying between them. The CDR3 length is 14 residues.